This TCR beta chain was captured by sequencing in a study of shared clonotypes between healthy human individuals. General study points: In general, naive subsets displayed greater estimated richness than memory subsets did.

This CDR3 region has 14 residues. The germline CDR1 and CDR2 sequences are PRHDT and FYEKMQ (reference sequence). The V segment lost 1 base and the J segment 3 bases; nucleotides outside the gene matches: 0. With regard to this clone: Antigen unknown. Other DNA sequences in the same sample also yield this CDR3.

Sequenced by immunoSEQ multiplex PCR; TCRdb stores in-frame clones only, minus some. The sample has around 1.9 million clones, about 93% seen once; the top ten hold around 1.7%. Terminally differentiated effector memory CD45RA+ cells were excluded from the naive CD8 cells, which were CD45RO-negative and positively selected for CCR7. The chain links TRBV13 to TRBJ1-3; 7 nucleotides line up with TRBD1. The receptor's source is a man aged 18 to 30 in good health. Some clones in this sample may be carry-over from other donors' samples. The material sequenced was naive CD8+ T cells from PBMCs. CDR3 DNA: TGTGCCAGCAGCTTAGCAGGGGGTGGAAACACCATATATTTT. It translates to CASSLAGGGNTIYF.